A selection of T cell receptor beta chains follows, all from one sample in a study of post-analysis software for immune sequencing data. TCRdb re-called the PCR reads through MiXCR, storing one row per CDR3 protein. Counted here are 700,000 to 900,000 distinct CDR3 sequences, approximately 44% occurring once; the ten biggest clones make up 4% to 5%. The source material was blood. These receptor sequences come from a girl between 5 and 17 years old with multiple sclerosis. The CDR3 runs from the conserved cysteine through the conserved F or W. The D gene is left open where the match is weak. Rows may omit the clone size; those that give it use once, few, many or a size class.

CDR3 length,clone size,D gene,J gene,V gene,CDR3 protein,CDR3 DNA
14,few,-,TRBJ2-7,TRBV4-3,CASSQDRWDYEQYF,TGCGCCAGCAGCCAAGATCGTTGGGACTACGAGCAGTACTTC
16,-,TRBD2,TRBJ2-1,TRBV4-2,CASSRAGEGGNNEQFF,TGTGCCAGCAGCCGAGCGGGAGAGGGTGGGAACAATGAGCAGTTCTTC
15,-,-,TRBJ2-7,TRBV11-2,CASSVGGHRQYEQYF,TGTGCCAGCAGCGTAGGGGGGCACCGACAATACGAGCAGTACTTC
11,few,-,TRBJ2-7,TRBV5-1,CASRADYEQYF,TGCGCCAGCCGGGCCGACTACGAGCAGTACTTC
14,-,-,TRBJ1-2,TRBV11-2,CASSSQTGYYGYTF,TGTGCCAGCAGCTCCCAGACAGGATACTATGGCTACACCTTC
15,few,TRBD2,TRBJ2-7,TRBV2,CASSEIKGPGGEQYF,TGTGCCAGCAGTGAAATTAAGGGTCCGGGGGGCGAGCAGTACTTC
14,few,-,TRBJ2-1,TRBV9,CASSVVGVSGEQFF,TGTGCCAGCAGCGTAGTTGGAGTTTCGGGGGAGCAGTTCTTC
17,-,-,TRBJ2-6,TRBV15,CATSKGPGGTGANGLTF,TGTGCCACCAGTAAGGGGCCAGGGGGGACTGGGGCCAACGGCCTGACTTTC
12,few,-,TRBJ1-2,TRBV29-1,CSAPDSAFGYTF,TGCAGCGCCCCGGACAGCGCCTTCGGCTACACCTTC
16,few,-,TRBJ1-4,TRBV6-1,CASSDLIQGIGEKLFF,TGTGCCAGCAGTGACCTCATACAGGGTATAGGTGAAAAACTGTTTTTT
16,-,-,TRBJ2-1,TRBV4-3,CASSQDRLGSYNEQFF,TGCGCCAGCAGCCAAGATAGGCTAGGGTCCTACAATGAGCAGTTCTTC
13,-,-,TRBJ2-5,TRBV20-1,CSASTGRTREQYF,TGCAGTGCCTCAACGGGAAGGACGAGGGAGCAGTACTTC
13,-,-,TRBJ1-1,TRBV29-1,CSVEDSLNTEAFF,TGCAGCGTTGAAGACAGTCTGAACACTGAAGCTTTCTTT
16,few,TRBD2,TRBJ2-5,TRBV28,CASSLMAGGFQETQYF,TGTGCCAGCAGTTTAATGGCGGGAGGATTCCAAGAGACCCAGTACTTC
15,-,-,TRBJ1-2,TRBV19,CASRISTGTPGGTTF,TGTGCCAGTAGGATATCAACCGGGACGCCAGGAGGTACCACCTTC